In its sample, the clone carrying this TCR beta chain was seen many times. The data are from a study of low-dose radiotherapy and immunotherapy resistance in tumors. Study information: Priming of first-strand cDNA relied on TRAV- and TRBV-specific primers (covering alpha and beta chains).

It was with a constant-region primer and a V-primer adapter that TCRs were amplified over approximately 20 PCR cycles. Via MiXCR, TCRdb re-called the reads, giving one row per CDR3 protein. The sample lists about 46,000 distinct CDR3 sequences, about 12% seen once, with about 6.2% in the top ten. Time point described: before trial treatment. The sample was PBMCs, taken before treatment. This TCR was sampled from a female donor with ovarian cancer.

In DNA, the CDR3 is TGTGCTGTCCGGGACAGGGTAATAAGCTATGGCTACACCTTC. Translated: CAVRDRVISYGYTF. This chain joins TRBV28 and TRBJ1-2, with 9 nucleotides matching TRBD1. This CDR3 has 14 residues. Germline CDR1 MDHEN, CDR2 SYDVKM.